One and the same sample provided the 13 T cell receptor beta chains below, sequenced in a study of T cell repertoires in cytomegalovirus infection. From the reads, TCRdb called clonotypes with MiXCR, one entry per CDR3 protein. The sample has 250,000 or so distinct CDR3 sequences; around 8.7% are singletons. Sequencing was carried out using PBMCs. These receptors all come from a human donor in good health (CMV status not recorded). Some clones in this sample may be carry-over from other donors' samples.

This sequence joins TRBV20-1 and TRBJ2-3, with 8 nucleotides matching TRBD2. Trimming took 5 bases from V and 5 from J; bases not matched to a gene: 6. This CDR3 region has 13 residues. The germline V gene encodes CDR1 DFQATT and CDR2 SNEGSKA (reference sequence). The CDR3 sequence is CSAPGGKIDTQYF. As DNA, the CDR3 is TGCAGTGCTCCGGGGGGGAAGATAGATACGCAGTATTTT.

The V call is TRBV19, the J call TRBJ2-3; D is tentatively TRBD1 or TRBD2 (5 bases each). The CDR3 contains 14 residues. The V gene's germline CDR1 is LNHDA and CDR2 SQIVND (reference sequence). Deletions cut 6 bases from V and 3 bases from J, with 13 bases between. The CDR3 DNA reads as TGTGCCAGTAGCCCGGGGCGAGGAACAGATACGCAGTATTTT. Its protein is CASSPGRGTDTQYF. The full variable domain, in which reference TRBV19 and TRBJ2-3 provide the parts outside the CDR3, is DGGITQSPKYLFRKEGQNVTLSCEQNLNHDAMYWYRQDPGQGLRLIYYSQIVNDFQKGDIAEGYSVSREKKESFPLTVTSAQKNPTAFYLCASSPGRGTDTQYFGPGTRLTVL.

V usage is TRBV5-6 and J usage is TRBJ2-1, with 9 positions matching TRBD2. The junction had 14 bases not matched to a gene; V was cut back by 0 bases and J by 7 bases. Per the germline V gene, CDR1 is SGHDT and CDR2 is YYEEEE. The length of the CDR3 is 18 residues. The CDR3 protein is CASSLGGSSGIVGNEQFF. The CDR3 DNA reads as TGTGCCAGCAGCTTGGGGGGGTCTAGCGGGATAGTTGGGAATGAGCAGTTCTTC.

This clonotype was observed many times. The rearrangement uses TRBV6-4 and TRBJ2-2, with 12 nucleotides matching TRBD2. The V segment lost 5 bases and the J segment 6 bases; nucleotides outside the gene matches: 4. Germline CDR1 reads MRHNA; CDR2 reads SNTAGT. The CDR3 loop spans 15 amino acids. DNA for the CDR3: TGTGCCAGCAGTCGACTAGCGGGAGAGGCCGGGGAGCTGTTTTTT. Residues: CASSRLAGEAGELFF.

J is TRBJ2-5 and V is TRBV5-1, with 7 bases fitting TRBD1. Germline V gene sequence: CDR1 SGHRS, CDR2 YFSETQ. Losses at the gene ends were 4 bases for V and 0 bases for J; bases not matched to a gene: 3. The CDR3 has 14 amino acids. The CDR3 nucleotides read TGCGCCAGCAGCCGAGGGACAGACCAAGAGACCCAGTACTTC. Encoded protein: CASSRGTDQETQYF.

The chain employs TRBV20-1 and TRBJ2-2; D possibly corresponds to TRBD1 (6 bases). Germline V gene sequence: CDR1 DFQATT, CDR2 SNEGSKA (reference sequence). This CDR3 is built from 15 residues. V was pared by 0 bases and J by 5 bases, with 13 bases between. This CDR3 is CSARDFRGRTGELFF. Written as DNA, the CDR3 is TGCAGTGCTAGAGATTTCAGGGGTAGAACCGGGGAGCTGTTTTTT.

In this sample, this clonotype turned up many times. This chain links TRBV7-6 with TRBJ2-1; perhaps TRBD2 as D (5 bases). The CDR3 contains 15 residues. V was trimmed by 7 bases and J by 5 bases, leaving 18 bases between them. Germline values: CDR1 SGHVS, CDR2 FNYEAQ. The CDR3 DNA follows: TGTGCCAGCACCTCCTATTTCGGGGTAGACAATGAGCAGTTCTTC. Amino acids: CASTSYFGVDNEQFF.

This clonotype was seen at least ten times. This chain uses TRBV19 with TRBJ1-5, with 7 bases lining up with TRBD1. Looked up from germline, CDR1 is LNHDA and CDR2 is SQIVND (reference sequence). There are 13 residues in the CDR3. Trimming took 8 bases from V and 6 from J; bases not matched to a gene: 7. The CDR3: CASAQGDRQPQHF. The CDR3 coding sequence is TGTGCCAGTGCTCAGGGGGATCGTCAGCCCCAGCATTTT.

The sample holds many counts of this clonotype. The CDR3 DNA sequence: TGTGCCAGCAGCTTTGGGGAAAGCTCCTACGAGCAGTACTTC. Translated, it gives CASSFGESSYEQYF. The rearrangement uses TRBV7-2 and TRBJ2-7; D remains unclear. The CDR3 has 14 residues. Germline V CDR1 and CDR2: SGHTA, FQGNSA. Trimming shortened V by 3 bases and J by 0 bases, and 9 bases separated the two germline ends.

This clonotype was recorded at least ten times. V is TRBV28 and J is TRBJ1-5, with D perhaps TRBD1 (5 bases). Trimming shortened V by 8 bases and J by 5 bases, and 13 bases separated the two germline ends. The CDR3 runs 13 residues. CDR1 is MDHEN and CDR2 is SYDVKM in the germline V gene. CDR3 sequence (DNA): TGTGCCAGCCTCCCCGGGGCATATCAGCCCCAGCATTTT. It codes for CASLPGAYQPQHF.

This clonotype came up many times. V usage is TRBV7-2 and J usage is TRBJ2-7; 13 nucleotides align to TRBD2. The CDR3 runs to 21 residues. V shed 4 bases, J shed 0 bases, and the junction held 18 bases outside the gene matches. Germline CDR1 reads SGHTA; CDR2 reads FQGNSA. The CDR3 DNA sequence: TGTGCCAGCAGCTCAGACCAGATCCTCGGACTAGCGGGGGCCAGCTCCTACGAGCAGTACTTC. Encoded protein: CASSSDQILGLAGASSYEQYF.

In this sample, this clonotype turned up many times. This chain links TRBV7-2 with TRBJ2-4; 9 nucleotides line up with TRBD2. V gave up 3 bases and J gave up 5 bases; unmatched junction bases: 8. Germline V gives CDR1 SGHTA, CDR2 FQGNSA. The CDR3 is 16 amino acids. The CDR3 DNA reads as TGTGCCAGCAGCTTGGTAGCGGGAGCCTCCCAAAACATTCAGTACTTC. It specifies CASSLVAGASQNIQYF. The full variable domain, rest sourced from reference TRBV7-2 and TRBJ2-4, is GAGVSQSPSNKVTEKGKDVELRCDPISGHTALYWYRQSLGQGLEFLIYFQGNSAPDKSGLPSDRFSAERTGGSVSTLTIQRTQQEDSAVYLCASSLVAGASQNIQYFGAGTRLSVL.

This clonotype was observed many times. The chain employs TRBV2 and TRBJ2-7; 9 bases align to TRBD2. Looked up from germline, CDR1 is SNHLY and CDR2 is FYNNEI. The length of the CDR3 is 16 residues. V was clipped by 8 bases and J by 0 bases; unmatched bases: 11. This CDR3 reads CASEPSGGPSSYEQYF. DNA of the CDR3: TGTGCCAGCGAGCCCAGCGGGGGGCCAAGCTCCTACGAGCAGTACTTC.